This T cell receptor (beta chain) appears in the sequencing data of a study of beta chain features in type 1 diabetes. CD4+ naive, central memory, regulatory and stem cell-like memory cells were sorted via CD45RO/CCR7/CD25/CD127/CD95/CD27. Study-level findings and limits: Unsettled here was the matter of whether HLA type influences TCRB rearrangement. Moderate but significant shortening of TCRB CDR3s was recorded in all four CD4+ subsets from Type 1 diabetes patients. The study found fewer insertions and more deletions at VDJ junctions in type 1 diabetes patients.

The sequenced template was cDNA made from the entire isolated RNA. Sequenced by immunoSEQ multiplex PCR; TCRdb stores in-frame clones only, minus some. The table has roughly 230,000 clones, around 9.6% seen once. This clone was detected only a few times. The antigen remains unidentified. In germline, CDR1 is SQVTM, CDR2 ANQGSEA. Trimming left V 7 bases short and J 0 bases short, with 12 bases between. CDR3 length equals 13 residues. Sequencing was done on a sample of naive CD4+ T cells from blood. This rearrangement joins TRBV29-1 to TRBJ1-1; unclear D gene. The origin of this receptor is a woman between 18 and 29 years old in good health. In nucleotides, the CDR3 is TGCAGCGAGACACAAGGATTGAACACTGAAGCTTTCTTT. This translates into CSETQGLNTEAFF.